A selection of T cell receptor beta chains follows, all from one sample in a study of T cell repertoires in cytomegalovirus infection. TCRdb reanalysed the reads using MiXCR and keeps one entry per CDR3 protein. The sample includes about 140,000 distinct CDR3 sequences, 5.5% to 7% of them seen just once. Sequencing used PBMCs. These TCRs come from a human donor in good health (CMV status not recorded). Some clones in this sample may be carry-over from other donors' samples. CDR3s include the opening cysteine and the closing phenylalanine or tryptophan. D genes are given only for firm matches. Clone size is not always given. Where it is, it says once, few, many or a class for expanded clones.

d_gene,v_gene,j_gene,abundance,CDR3nt,CDR3aa
NA,TRBV7-2,TRBJ2-7,many,TGTGCCAGCAGCCCCAAGGGGCAGGGCTTTTCCTACGAGCAGTACTTC,CASSPKGQGFSYEQYF
TRBD1,TRBV6-6,TRBJ1-4,NA,TGTGCCAGCAGTTCGACAGGGCTTTTTTCCGAACTGTTTTTT,CASSSTGLFSELFF
TRBD2,TRBV7-2,TRBJ2-3,many,TGTGCCACAGGATACGGGGGGAATTTGGCAGATACGCAGTATTTT,CATGYGGNLADTQYF
TRBD1,TRBV2,TRBJ2-3,few,TGTGCCAGCAGGGCGACAGGGGCAACCACAGATACGCAGTATTTT,CASRATGATTDTQYF
NA,TRBV28,TRBJ1-2,many,TGTGCCAGCAGTTTAGGGCAGCGGGCCTTCGGCTACACCTTC,CASSLGQRAFGYTF
NA,TRBV3-1,TRBJ1-5,many,TGTGCCAGCAGCTCAGGGAATCAGCCCCAGCATTTT,CASSSGNQPQHF
NA,TRBV29-1,TRBJ2-5,few,TGCAGCGTTGGAGATTACCAAGAGACCCAGTACTTC,CSVGDYQETQYF
TRBD1,TRBV4-3,TRBJ1-1,many,TGCGCCAGCAGCCAAGAAAGGGGGCGCAGCACTGAAGCTTTCTTT,CASSQERGRSTEAFF
NA,TRBV5-8,TRBJ1-3,many,TGTGCCAGCAGCCCCGGACTATTAAAGGGGCACTCTGGAAACACCATATATTTT,CASSPGLLKGHSGNTIYF
NA,TRBV20-1,TRBJ2-3,many,TGCAGTGCTAGAGTCCGTCCCGGGCCCGGCACAGATACGCAGTATTTT,CSARVRPGPGTDTQYF
TRBD1,TRBV7-8,TRBJ2-7,many,TGTGCCAGCAGCCCGACGGACAGGGCCCGGTGGGAGCAGTACTTC,CASSPTDRARWEQYF
TRBD2,TRBV20-1,TRBJ2-2,NA,TGCAGTGGGGCGGGACTAGCGGGGGTCATCGGGGAGCTGTTTTTT,CSGAGLAGVIGELFF
NA,TRBV7-2,TRBJ1-5,many,TGTGCCAGCAGCCGGGGGGGTACCAATCAGCCCCAGCATTTT,CASSRGGTNQPQHF
NA,TRBV7-9,TRBJ1-4,NA,TGTGCCAGCAGCTTAGATGTTGCAACTAATGAAAAACTGTTTTTT,CASSLDVATNEKLFF
TRBD2,TRBV19,TRBJ2-1,few,TGTGCCAGTAGTAACTCCCCTGGACTAGCGGGGTTGGATGAGCAGTTCTTC,CASSNSPGLAGLDEQFF
NA,TRBV19,TRBJ2-3,many,TGTGCCAGTAATAGTCGGGCAGGAAACACAGATACGCAGTATTTT,CASNSRAGNTDTQYF
NA,TRBV7-8,TRBJ2-2,many,TGTGCCAGCACGCAAGGAATTGAGGCCGGGGAGCTGTTTTTT,CASTQGIEAGELFF
TRBD1,TRBV28,TRBJ2-5,many,TGTGCCAGCAGTTTGAGGGCAGGGGGATGGAGAGAGACCCAGTACTTC,CASSLRAGGWRETQYF
TRBD1,TRBV7-3,TRBJ2-6,NA,TGTGCCAGCACTTTCGGGACAGGGGGCTCTGGGGCCAACGTCCTGACTTTC,CASTFGTGGSGANVLTF
TRBD1,TRBV6-6,TRBJ2-3,many,TGTGCCAGCAGTTTGAGGACAGGGGGCGCAGATACGCAGTATTTT,CASSLRTGGADTQYF
NA,TRBV7-2,TRBJ2-5,many,TGTGCCAGCAGCCAATCCCGACATGGCTTGGAGACCCAGTACTTC,CASSQSRHGLETQYF
NA,TRBV7-2,TRBJ1-2,many,TGTGCCAGCAGCTTACAGCAGGTTTATGGCTACACCTTC,CASSLQQVYGYTF
NA,TRBV11-2,TRBJ2-7,NA,TGTGCCAGCAGCTTAGGCCGGGACTTCGAGCAGTACTTC,CASSLGRDFEQYF
NA,TRBV23-1,TRBJ2-5,many,TGCGCCAGCAGTCAATCGATAGGCAGTCTCCAAGAGACCCAGTACTTC,CASSQSIGSLQETQYF
TRBD1,TRBV7-9,TRBJ1-5,many,TGTGCCAGCAGCTCAAGTCGTAGGACAGGGGGACATAGCAATCAGCCCCAGCATTTT,CASSSSRRTGGHSNQPQHF
NA,TRBV28,TRBJ2-3,many,TGTGCCAGCAGTTCCCGGGACAGGGGAATAGCCGGGACTAGCGACACAGATACGCAGTATTTT,CASSSRDRGIAGTSDTDTQYF
TRBD2,TRBV12-3/TRBV12-4,TRBJ2-1,many,TGTGCCAGCACCGGAAGGACTAGCGGGGGAGCTTACAATGAGCAGTTCTTC,CASTGRTSGGAYNEQFF
NA,TRBV6-6,TRBJ2-3,few,TGTGCCAGCAGACGGGACACCAGCACAGATACGCAGTATTTT,CASRRDTSTDTQYF
NA,TRBV6-1,TRBJ1-6,many,TGTGCCAGCAGTTCTCCGGGTAGGGCGGGTAATTCACCCCTCCACTTT,CASSSPGRAGNSPLHF
NA,TRBV7-2,TRBJ2-2,many,TGTGCCAGCAGCTTAGTCCTTATCCTTGGGGAATCGAATTGGACCGGGGAGCTGTTTTTT,CASSLVLILGESNWTGELFF
NA,TRBV7-2,TRBJ2-1,many,TGTGCCAGCAGGGAGCGAATGGACAATGAGCAGTTCTTC,CASRERMDNEQFF
NA,TRBV2,TRBJ1-2,few,TGTGCCAGCAGCCTAATGGGAGATGGCTACACCTTC,CASSLMGDGYTF
NA,TRBV6-6,TRBJ2-2,few,TGTGCCAGCAGCAGACCAATGGGTGGGCGCACCGGGGAGCTGTTTTTT,CASSRPMGGRTGELFF
TRBD1,TRBV6-1,TRBJ1-1,many,TGTGCCAGCAGTAGCTACAGGGGAGGAGGCACTGAAGCTTTCTTT,CASSSYRGGGTEAFF
TRBD2,TRBV20-1,TRBJ2-7,NA,TGCAGCACGGGGGGGCCAGCCTACGAGCAGTACTTC,CSTGGPAYEQYF
TRBD2,TRBV7-2,TRBJ2-6,many,TGTGCCAGCAGCTTAACTAGCGGGGGGGCGACCGGGGCCAACGTCCTGACTTTC,CASSLTSGGATGANVLTF
NA,TRBV19,TRBJ2-5,NA,TGTGCCAGTAGTCCCTACCGGAATCAAGAGACCCAGTACTTC,CASSPYRNQETQYF
NA,TRBV27,TRBJ1-4,NA,TGTGCCAGCAGTTTGAGACAGCTCCGGGGGGAAAAACTGTTTTTT,CASSLRQLRGEKLFF
NA,TRBV14,TRBJ2-5,NA,TGTGCCAGCAGCCAAGAAGCGATTCCTCAAGAGACCCAGTACTTC,CASSQEAIPQETQYF
NA,TRBV18,TRBJ1-6,few,TGTGCCAGCTCACCAGACCGGGACTTGGGAAATTCACCCCTCCACTTT,CASSPDRDLGNSPLHF
NA,TRBV20-1,TRBJ1-6,many,TGCAGTGCTCCGGGATTCCTTCTTTATAATTCACCCCTCCACTTT,CSAPGFLLYNSPLHF
NA,TRBV9,TRBJ2-1,few,TGTGCCAGCAGCGTAGAAGCGGAGAGCGGCTACAATGAGCAGTTCTTC,CASSVEAESGYNEQFF
TRBD2,TRBV5-1,TRBJ2-7,NA,TGCGCCAGCAGCTTGGCCGGCGCTAGCGGGCCCGAGCAGTACTTC,CASSLAGASGPEQYF
NA,TRBV29-1,TRBJ2-1,NA,TGCAGCGTTGAAGCCCTGGGACTCGCCGTCGTCGGTGAGCAGTTCTTC,CSVEALGLAVVGEQFF
NA,TRBV27,TRBJ1-1,many,TGTGCCAGCAGTTTCCAGGGGCTGGAGAACACTGAAGCTTTCTTT,CASSFQGLENTEAFF
NA,TRBV7-9,TRBJ1-1,many,TGTGCCAGCAGAAGGCCCGGGGGTTCCGTCACTGAAGCTTTCTTT,CASRRPGGSVTEAFF
NA,TRBV12-3/TRBV12-4,TRBJ1-6,many,TGTGCCAGCAGTTTAGGGACACTGAGCTCCTATAATTCACCCCTCCACTTT,CASSLGTLSSYNSPLHF
NA,TRBV7-2,TRBJ1-1,many,TGTGCCAGCAGCTTATTTGGAGGGGGTCAGATGAACACTGAAGCTTTCTTT,CASSLFGGGQMNTEAFF
TRBD1,TRBV28,TRBJ1-2,few,TGTGCCAGCAGTTTAGGGTCCCCGGGACAGGGTAGCGGCTACACCTTC,CASSLGSPGQGSGYTF
NA,TRBV7-2,TRBJ2-1,many,TGTGCCAGCAGCTTAGGGCTGAATTTTCAGTTCTTC,CASSLGLNFQFF
NA,TRBV7-2,TRBJ1-1,many,TGTGCCAGCAGCTTCGACATGGGGAAGGCTTTCTTT,CASSFDMGKAFF
NA,TRBV5-1,TRBJ2-1,many,TGCGCCAGCAGCCCGGCTAGCGCGGTAGGTGAGCAGTTCTTC,CASSPASAVGEQFF
TRBD1,TRBV12-3/TRBV12-4,TRBJ1-1,many,TGTGCCAGCAGAGACAGGGGTAACACTGAAGCTTTCTTT,CASRDRGNTEAFF